The 26 T cell receptor beta chains below all came from one sample that was sequenced in a study of T cell changes during pregnancy in multiple sclerosis (dated by TCRdb to between 2017 and 2020). The receptor library was made with the immunoSEQ multiplex PCR assay. TCRdb took over this immuneACCESS table, retaining in-frame rearrangements with V and J assigned. Such tables are incomplete; in checked studies, under half of the missing clones stem from an unresolved V gene, and the remainder is unexplained. A total of 30,000 to 45,000 clones appear in this sample, more than 85% of them only once. Roughly an eighth of the sample is held by the ten biggest clonotypes. Sequencing was performed on CD8+ T cells from peripheral blood mononuclear cells, taken after pregnancy. The receptors derive from a female donor with multiple sclerosis, enrolled in a pregnancy study.

The count of this clone is one. The rearrangement links TRBV7-9 to TRBJ1-2; D gene unclear. CDR1 is SEHNR, CDR2 FQNEAQ, per germline (reference sequence). The germline V and J ends were trimmed by 1 base and 5 bases, with 11 bases remaining between them. The CDR3 runs 14 residues. The CDR3 sequence is CASSLGVAGYGYTF. DNA of the CDR3: TGTGCCAGCAGCTTAGGTGTCGCGGGATATGGCTACACCTTC.

The J gene is TRBJ1-2, the V gene TRBV9; no definite D call. Germline V gene sequence: CDR1 SGDLS, CDR2 YYNGEE. The germline V and J ends were trimmed by 5 bases and 4 bases, with 6 bases remaining between them. This CDR3 comprises 11 residues. The chain's CDR3 is CASRASYGYTF. Written as DNA, the CDR3 is TGTGCCAGCAGGGCCTCCTATGGCTACACCTTC.

The V and J genes are TRBV7-2 and TRBJ2-4; D unresolved. The CDR3 has 14 residues. Germline V CDR1 and CDR2: SGHTA, FQGNSA. V was cut by 3 bases and J by 2 bases, with 8 bases left in between. CDR3 DNA sequence: TGTGCCAGCAGCTTGGTCTACCCCAAAAACATTCAGTACTTC. Amino acid sequence: CASSLVYPKNIQYF.

The chain employs TRBV19 and TRBJ1-2; D unclear. This CDR3 is built from 11 residues. Germline V gene data show CDR1 as LNHDA and CDR2 as SQIVND (reference sequence). Trimming took off 6 bases at V and 3 bases at J, with 5 bases between the two ends. CDR3: CASSDYYGYTF. The DNA for the CDR3 is TGTGCCAGTAGCGACTACTATGGCTACACCTTC.

This chain links TRBV4-2 with TRBJ2-7; 8 nucleotides agree with TRBD2. The CDR3 spans 14 residues. Trimming took 3 bases from V and 3 from J; bases not matched to a gene: 4. Germline V gives CDR1 LGHNA, CDR2 YNFKEQ. CDR3: CASSQGLDNYEQYF. The CDR3, as DNA: TGTGCCAGCAGCCAGGGACTAGACAACTACGAGCAGTACTTC.

This chain connects TRBV6-1 to TRBJ2-3, with 7 bases identical to TRBD2. CDR3 length equals 16 residues. V was pared by 2 bases and J by 2 bases, with 7 bases of the junction left unmatched. Looked up from germline, CDR1 is MNHNS and CDR2 is SASEGT. The CDR3 reads CASSERGGTNTDTQYF. The CDR3 nucleotides read TGTGCCAGCAGTGAACGCGGCGGGACTAACACAGATACGCAGTATTTT.

This chain connects TRBV27 to TRBJ2-7; 8 bases map to TRBD2. Losses at the gene ends were 6 bases for V and 2 bases for J; bases not matched to a gene: 3. The CDR3 runs 13 residues. Germline V gives CDR1 MNHEY, CDR2 SMNVEV (reference sequence). CDR3 DNA sequence: TGTGCCAGCAGCGACGGGGGGGCCTACGAGCAGTACTTC. Its translation: CASSDGGAYEQYF.

This chain uses TRBV2 with TRBJ2-5; 10 bases map to TRBD2. Germline-derived CDR1 and CDR2 are SNHLY and FYNNEI. The CDR3 has 15 residues. V dropped 4 bases and J dropped 5; count of bases not matched to a gene: 7. The CDR3 DNA follows: TGTGCCAGCAGTGCTAGCGGGGGAGCCGACGAGACCCAGTACTTC. It is translated as CASSASGGADETQYF.

The rearrangement joins TRBV27 to TRBJ2-7; a possible D gene is TRBD1 (6 bases). CDR1 and CDR2 from the germline V gene are MNHEY and SMNVEV (reference sequence). This CDR3 has 16 amino acids. Trimming stripped 2 bases from V and 4 bases from J, with 18 bases between. In nucleotides, the CDR3 is TGTGCCAGCAGTTTAAGTGTGGCAGGGGCTATTTACGAGCAGTACTTC. Amino acids: CASSLSVAGAIYEQYF.

The V call is TRBV2, the J call TRBJ1-6, with TRBD1 as a possible D gene (6 bases). The CDR3 sequence is 16 residues long. Germline V gene lookup returns CDR1 SNHLY and CDR2 FYNNEI. The V and J ends lost 5 bases and 8 bases respectively, with 19 bases between them. CDR3 nucleotides: TGTGCCAGCAGTCCAAGGCACAGGGTGAAATATTCACCCCTCCACTTT. Amino acid sequence: CASSPRHRVKYSPLHF.

This clone was seen just once. The rearrangement joins TRBV6-4 to TRBJ2-1; maybe TRBD1 (5 bases). This CDR3 spans 13 amino acids. From germline, CDR1 is MRHNA and CDR2 SNTAGT. V lost 3 bases and J lost 3, with 6 bases in between. CDR3 amino acids: CASSEGHYNEQFF. CDR3 in DNA: TGTGCCAGCAGTGAAGGACACTACAATGAGCAGTTCTTC.

V and J are TRBV7-7 and TRBJ2-1; the match to TRBD2 covers 10 bases. The V gene's germline CDR1 is SSHAT and CDR2 FNYEAQ (reference sequence). V shed 1 base and J 4 bases; nucleotides not matched to a gene: 1. The CDR3 totals 15 residues. CDR3 coding DNA: TGTGCCAGCAGCTTAGAAGCGGGAGGGTACAATGAGCAGTTCTTC. As protein: CASSLEAGGYNEQFF.

This chain joins TRBV6-1 and TRBJ1-4; D might be TRBD1 (5 bases). The CDR3 is 17 residues long. The germline V gene encodes CDR1 MNHNS and CDR2 SASEGT. V was trimmed by 4 bases and J by 6 bases, leaving 21 bases between them. CDR3 in DNA: TGTGCCAGCAGTGCAGGGTGGAGCCTCCGCTCCTATGAAAAACTGTTTTTT. Translating gives CASSAGWSLRSYEKLFF.

J is TRBJ1-1 and V is TRBV4-1; weak D call: TRBD1 (6 bases). Germline CDR1 reads MGHRA; CDR2 reads YSYEKL. CDR3 length equals 16 residues. Trimming left V 6 bases short and J 0 bases short, with 17 bases between. The CDR3 here is CASRQLKTGLNTEAFF. DNA of the CDR3: TGCGCCAGCAGGCAACTTAAAACAGGGCTGAACACTGAAGCTTTCTTT.

A remark on this clone: The junction shows a germline mismatch at one end, possibly a read error. This chain uses TRBV28 with TRBJ2-3, with 9 bases lining up with TRBD2. Germline V gene data show CDR1 as MDHEN and CDR2 as SYDVKM. The length of the CDR3 is 13 residues. This CDR3 reads CASSKLRLAEGPF. DNA of the CDR3: TGTGCCAGCAGTAAACTAAGACTAGCGGAAGGCCCTTTT.

This chain links TRBV11-2 with TRBJ2-7; 7 positions agree with TRBD1. There are 12 residues in the CDR3. Germline CDR1 and CDR2: SGHAT and FQNNGV. V shed 4 bases and J 7 bases; nucleotides not matched to a gene: 4. In DNA form, the CDR3 reads TGTGCCAGCAGCTCCGGGACAGAAGAGCAGTACTTC. Translation: CASSSGTEEQYF.

The chain has TRBV28 and TRBJ2-5, with 9 bases identical to TRBD1. Germline CDR1 reads MDHEN; CDR2 reads SYDVKM. This CDR3 has 18 residues. V lost 5 bases to trimming and J lost 1 base; unmatched junction nucleotides: 14. CDR3 DNA: TGTGCCAGCAGTACAGGGACAGGGCTCGAAGGGATCCAAGAGACCCAGTACTTC. This gives the protein CASSTGTGLEGIQETQYF.

The chain couples TRBV11-2 to TRBJ2-1; D might be TRBD2 (6 bases). The germline V gene has CDR1 SGHAT and CDR2 FQNNGV. The V and J ends lost 4 bases and 8 bases respectively, with 12 bases between them. There are 13 residues in the CDR3. The CDR3 DNA is TGTGCCAGCAGCTCGGACTATTTCGATGAGCAGTTCTTC. It translates to CASSSDYFDEQFF.

The V gene is TRBV7-8, the J gene TRBJ2-1; TRBD2 agrees at 11 bases. The CDR3 loop spans 17 amino acids. Germline values: CDR1 SGHVS, CDR2 FQNEAQ. J was trimmed by 7 bases and V by 3 bases; bases with no gene match: 11. This CDR3 is CASSLPLAGGPSNEQFF. The CDR3 nucleotides read TGTGCCAGCAGCTTGCCCTTAGCGGGAGGGCCGAGTAATGAGCAGTTCTTC.

The J gene is TRBJ1-3, the V gene TRBV6-6; tentative D call: TRBD1 (6 bases). Germline CDR1 MNHNY, CDR2 SVGAGI (reference sequence). The CDR3 runs 15 residues. V lost 8 bases and J lost 4, with 18 bases in between. The CDR3 bases are TGTGCCAGCGGGTACAGGGAAGGCTCCGGAAACACCATATATTTT. It specifies CASGYREGSGNTIYF.

The gene calls are TRBV7-9 and TRBJ2-3; D remains unclear. This CDR3 has 14 residues. V was trimmed by 3 bases and J by 4 bases, leaving 11 bases between them. Germline V lookup: CDR1 SEHNR, CDR2 FQNEAQ (reference sequence). The chain's CDR3 is CASSFWATADTQYF. Written as DNA, the CDR3 is TGTGCCAGCAGCTTTTGGGCTACGGCAGATACGCAGTATTTT.

The gene calls are TRBV27 and TRBJ1-5, with D possibly being TRBD1 (5 bases). This CDR3 region has 13 residues. Germline CDR1 is MNHEY and CDR2 is SMNVEV (reference sequence). The ends were cut back, 7 bases at V and 6 bases at J, with 13 bases in the middle. The CDR3 coding sequence is TGTGCCAGCAACTCCCGGGGGGGTCAGCCCCAGCATTTT. It is translated as CASNSRGGQPQHF.

The J gene is TRBJ2-3, the V gene TRBV4-2, with 9 positions matching TRBD2. Germline-derived CDR1 and CDR2 are LGHNA and YNFKEQ. V lost 1 base, J lost 3 bases, and 5 bases stayed unmatched. This CDR3 region has 16 residues. The CDR3 here is CASSQVPSGATDTQYF. The CDR3 coding sequence is TGTGCCAGCAGCCAAGTTCCTAGCGGGGCGACAGATACGCAGTATTTT.

The chain is built from TRBV18 and TRBJ2-7; no clear D. The CDR3 is made up of 13 amino acids. Per the germline V gene, CDR1 is KGHSH and CDR2 is LQKENI. V was pared by 6 bases and J by 4 bases, with 13 bases between. CDR3 loop: CASSLWRQYEQYF. The CDR3 nucleotides are TGTGCCAGCTCCCTTTGGCGGCAGTACGAGCAGTACTTC.

V is TRBV10-3 and J is TRBJ1-1, with D perhaps matching TRBD1 (5 bases). The germline V gene encodes CDR1 ENHRY and CDR2 SYGVKD. The CDR3 contains 13 residues. V lost 6 bases and J 3 bases, leaving 11 bases between the germline ends. CDR3 amino acids: CAIRRGSDTEAFF. The CDR3 coding sequence is TGTGCCATCAGACGGGGGTCGGACACTGAAGCTTTCTTT.

The chain employs TRBV5-6 and TRBJ2-7; 15 bases fit TRBD2. Germline CDR1 is SGHDT and CDR2 is YYEEEE. V was clipped by 4 bases and J by 4 bases; unmatched bases: 9. The CDR3 has 17 amino acids. The CDR3 nucleotides are TGTGCCAGCAGCCCTGGACTAGCGGGAGGGAGGGCGTACGAGCAGTACTTC. Translation: CASSPGLAGGRAYEQYF.